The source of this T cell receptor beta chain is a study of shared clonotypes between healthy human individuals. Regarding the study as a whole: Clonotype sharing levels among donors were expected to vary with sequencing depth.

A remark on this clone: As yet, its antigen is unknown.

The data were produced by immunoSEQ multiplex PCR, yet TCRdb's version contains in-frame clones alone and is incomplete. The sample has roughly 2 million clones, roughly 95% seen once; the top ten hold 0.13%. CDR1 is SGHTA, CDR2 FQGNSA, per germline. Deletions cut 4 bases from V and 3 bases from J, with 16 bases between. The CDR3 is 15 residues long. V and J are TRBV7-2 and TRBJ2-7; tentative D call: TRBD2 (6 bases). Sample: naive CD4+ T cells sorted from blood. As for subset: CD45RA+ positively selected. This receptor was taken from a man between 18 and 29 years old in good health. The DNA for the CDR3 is TGTGCCAGCAGCTCTAGACCACTAGCAGTCTACGAGCAGTACTTC. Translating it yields CASSSRPLAVYEQYF.